Sequencing of this T cell receptor (beta chain) was carried out in a study of cytomegalovirus exposure and HLA in healthy donors. This clone is labeled as medium-sized (0.01 to 0.1%). PCR used 60 Vbeta primers and 13 Jbeta primers. Clones were sequenced by immunoSEQ multiplex PCR, and TCRdb holds only the in-frame ones, with some missing. There are tens of thousands of clones in the sample; around 72% occur only once, and around a fifth lies in the top ten. V shed 6 bases and J 5 bases; nucleotides not matched to a gene: 5. Looked up from germline, CDR1 is SGHRS and CDR2 is YFSETQ. The CDR3 runs to 14 residues.

The sample was PBMCs. This receptor was obtained from a woman aged 50 to 65 in good health and CMV-seropositive. The V gene is TRBV5-1, the J gene TRBJ2-3, with 11 bases identical to TRBD2. The CDR3 here is CASNIAGGGDTQYF. As DNA, the CDR3 is TGCGCCAGCAACATAGCGGGAGGGGGAGATACGCAGTATTTT.